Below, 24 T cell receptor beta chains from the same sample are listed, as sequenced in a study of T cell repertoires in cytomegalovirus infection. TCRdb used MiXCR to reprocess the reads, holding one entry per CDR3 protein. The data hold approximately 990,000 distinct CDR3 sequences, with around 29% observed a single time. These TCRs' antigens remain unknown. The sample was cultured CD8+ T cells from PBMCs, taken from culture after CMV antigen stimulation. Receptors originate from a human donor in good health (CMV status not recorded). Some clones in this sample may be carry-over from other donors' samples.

Written as DNA, the CDR3 is TGTGCCATCAGTGATTCAGGGGCGCACAATTCACCCCTCCACTTT. It encodes CAISDSGAHNSPLHF. This chain joins TRBV10-3 and TRBJ1-6, with D perhaps matching TRBD1 (6 bases). V was clipped by 3 bases and J by 7 bases, with 13 bases between them. This CDR3 spans 15 amino acids. Germline V gene lookup returns CDR1 ENHRY and CDR2 SYGVKD.

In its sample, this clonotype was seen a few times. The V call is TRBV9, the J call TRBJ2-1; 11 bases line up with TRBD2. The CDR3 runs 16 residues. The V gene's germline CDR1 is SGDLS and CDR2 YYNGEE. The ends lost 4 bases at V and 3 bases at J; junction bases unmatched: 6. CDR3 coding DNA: TGTGCCAGCAGCCCGGGACTAGCGGTTGACTACAATGAGCAGTTCTTC. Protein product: CASSPGLAVDYNEQFF.

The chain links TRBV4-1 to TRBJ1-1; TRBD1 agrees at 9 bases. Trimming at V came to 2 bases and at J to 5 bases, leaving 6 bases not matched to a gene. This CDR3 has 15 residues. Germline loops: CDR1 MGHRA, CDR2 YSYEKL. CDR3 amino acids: CASSQLTGGRTEAFF. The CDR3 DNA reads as TGCGCCAGCAGCCAACTGACAGGGGGTCGAACTGAAGCTTTCTTT.

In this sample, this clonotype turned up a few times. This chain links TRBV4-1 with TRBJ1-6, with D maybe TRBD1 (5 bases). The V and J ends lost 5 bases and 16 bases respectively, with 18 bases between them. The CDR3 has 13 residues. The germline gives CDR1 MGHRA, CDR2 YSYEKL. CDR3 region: CASSSNPGPSLHF. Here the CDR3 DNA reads TGCGCCAGCAGCTCCAACCCGGGACCCTCTCTCCACTTT.

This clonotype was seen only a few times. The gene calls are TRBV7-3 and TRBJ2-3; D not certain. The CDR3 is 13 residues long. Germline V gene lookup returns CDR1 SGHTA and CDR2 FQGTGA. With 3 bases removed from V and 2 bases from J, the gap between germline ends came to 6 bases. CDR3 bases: TGTGCCAGCAGCTTGCTCTTCACAGATACGCAGTATTTT. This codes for CASSLLFTDTQYF.

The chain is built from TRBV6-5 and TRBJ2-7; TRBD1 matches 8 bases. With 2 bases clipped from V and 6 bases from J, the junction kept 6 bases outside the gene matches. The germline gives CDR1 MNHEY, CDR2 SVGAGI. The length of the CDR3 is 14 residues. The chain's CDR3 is CASSYTGTGGEQYV. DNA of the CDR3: TGTGCCAGCAGTTACACAGGGACAGGAGGCGAGCAGTACGTC.

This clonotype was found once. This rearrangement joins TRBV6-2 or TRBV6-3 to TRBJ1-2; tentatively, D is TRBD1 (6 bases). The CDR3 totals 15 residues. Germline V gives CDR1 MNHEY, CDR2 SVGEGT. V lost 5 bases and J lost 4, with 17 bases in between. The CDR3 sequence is CASSARIDRLYGYTF. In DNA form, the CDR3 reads TGTGCCAGCAGTGCCCGGATTGACAGGCTCTATGGCTACACCTTC.

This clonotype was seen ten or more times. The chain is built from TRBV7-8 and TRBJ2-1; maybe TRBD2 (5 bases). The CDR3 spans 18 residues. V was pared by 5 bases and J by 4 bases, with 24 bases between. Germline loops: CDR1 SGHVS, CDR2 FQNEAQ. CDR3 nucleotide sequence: TGTGCCAGCAGCGTCCCTCCGGGGTCGCCTTGGATTTACAATGAGCAGTTCTTC. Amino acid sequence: CASSVPPGSPWIYNEQFF.

As DNA, the CDR3 is TGTGCCAGCAGTCATTACTCGGAGATCGAGCAGTACTTC. It codes for CASSHYSEIEQYF. The rearrangement uses TRBV5-4 and TRBJ2-7; no definite D call. V was clipped by 5 bases and J by 6 bases, with 15 bases between them. The length of the CDR3 is 13 residues. Germline-derived CDR1 and CDR2 are SGHNT and YYREEE (reference sequence).

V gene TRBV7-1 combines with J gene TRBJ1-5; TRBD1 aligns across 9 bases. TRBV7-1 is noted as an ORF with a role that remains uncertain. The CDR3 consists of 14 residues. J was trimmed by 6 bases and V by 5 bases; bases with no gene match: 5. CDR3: CASSQTGGLQPQHF. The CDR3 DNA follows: TGTGCCAGCAGCCAAACAGGGGGCCTTCAGCCCCAGCATTTT.

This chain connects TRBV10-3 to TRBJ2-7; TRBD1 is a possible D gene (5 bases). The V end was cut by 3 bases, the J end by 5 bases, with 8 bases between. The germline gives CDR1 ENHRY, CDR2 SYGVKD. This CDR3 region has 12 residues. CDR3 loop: CAISDARDEQYF. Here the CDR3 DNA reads TGTGCCATCAGTGATGCCAGGGACGAGCAGTACTTC.

The CDR3 DNA sequence: TGTGCCAGCAGGGGCAGGATACGACCCAATACCGGGGAGCTGTTTTTT. It specifies CASRGRIRPNTGELFF. The gene calls are TRBV2 and TRBJ2-2; no definite D call. Germline V gives CDR1 SNHLY, CDR2 FYNNEI. V lost 6 bases, J lost 5 bases, and 19 bases lay in between. CDR3 length: 16 amino acids.

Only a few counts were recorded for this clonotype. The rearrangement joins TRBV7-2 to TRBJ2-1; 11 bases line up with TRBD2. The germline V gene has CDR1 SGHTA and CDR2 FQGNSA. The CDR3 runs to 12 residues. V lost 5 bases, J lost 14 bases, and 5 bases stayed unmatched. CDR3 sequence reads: CASSPSGGPEFF. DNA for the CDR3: TGTGCCAGCAGCCCTAGCGGGGGGCCAGAGTTCTTC.

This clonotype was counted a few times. CDR3 loop: CASSYLETGIRQQQFF. The CDR3 DNA follows: TGTGCCAGCAGTTACCTGGAGACAGGGATAAGGCAGCAGCAGTTCTTC. The chain uses TRBV6-6 and TRBJ2-1, with 7 positions matching TRBD1. After removal of 2 bases from V and 11 bases from J, the junction contained 15 bases not matched to a gene. The CDR3 covers 16 residues. The germline gives CDR1 MNHNY, CDR2 SVGAGI (reference sequence).

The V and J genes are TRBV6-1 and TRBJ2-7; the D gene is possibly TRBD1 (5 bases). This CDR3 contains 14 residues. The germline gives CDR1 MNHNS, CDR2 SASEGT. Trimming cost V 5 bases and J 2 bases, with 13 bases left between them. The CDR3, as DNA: TGTGCCAGCAGTCAGGGATTGGGTGCCTACGAGCAGTACGTC. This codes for CASSQGLGAYEQYV.

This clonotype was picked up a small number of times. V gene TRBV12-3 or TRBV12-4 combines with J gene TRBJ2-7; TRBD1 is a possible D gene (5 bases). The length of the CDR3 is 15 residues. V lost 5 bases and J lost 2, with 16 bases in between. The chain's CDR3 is CASSNSRGQTYEQYF. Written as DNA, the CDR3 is TGTGCCAGCAGTAACTCAAGGGGTCAGACCTACGAGCAGTACTTC.

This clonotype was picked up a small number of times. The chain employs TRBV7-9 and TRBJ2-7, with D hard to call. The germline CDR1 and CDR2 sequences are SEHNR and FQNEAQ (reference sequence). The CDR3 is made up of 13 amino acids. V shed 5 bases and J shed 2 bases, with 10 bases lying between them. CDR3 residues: CASSPSQTYEQYV. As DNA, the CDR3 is TGTGCCAGCAGCCCCTCTCAGACCTACGAGCAGTACGTC.

CDR3 sequence reads: CASSLVQYTDTQYF. In DNA, the CDR3 is TGTGCCAGCAGTTTAGTCCAGTACACAGATACGCAGTATTTT. The V and J genes are TRBV12-3 or TRBV12-4 and TRBJ2-3; D ambiguous. The CDR3 has 14 amino acids. The V end lost 1 base, the J end lost 2 bases, and 7 bases lay between the germline ends.

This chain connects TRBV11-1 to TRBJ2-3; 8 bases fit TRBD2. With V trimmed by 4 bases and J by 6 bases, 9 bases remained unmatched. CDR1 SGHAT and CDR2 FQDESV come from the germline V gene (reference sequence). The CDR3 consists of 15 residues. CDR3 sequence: CASSYPGLGEDTQYF. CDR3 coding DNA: TGTGCCAGCAGCTACCCGGGACTAGGGGAGGATACGCAGTATTTT. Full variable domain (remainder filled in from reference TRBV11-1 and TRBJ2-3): EAEVAQSPRYKITEKSQAVAFWCDPISGHATLYWYRQILGQGPELLVQFQDESVVDDSQLPKDRFSAERLKGVDSTLKIQPAELGDSAMYLCASSYPGLGEDTQYFGPGTRLTVL.

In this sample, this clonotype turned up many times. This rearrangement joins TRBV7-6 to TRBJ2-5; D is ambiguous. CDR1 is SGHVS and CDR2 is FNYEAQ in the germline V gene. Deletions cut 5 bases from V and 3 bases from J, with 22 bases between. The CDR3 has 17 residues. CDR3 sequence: CASSPISGLPNKETQYF. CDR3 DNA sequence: TGTGCCAGCAGCCCTATAAGTGGGTTACCGAATAAAGAGACCCAGTACTTC.

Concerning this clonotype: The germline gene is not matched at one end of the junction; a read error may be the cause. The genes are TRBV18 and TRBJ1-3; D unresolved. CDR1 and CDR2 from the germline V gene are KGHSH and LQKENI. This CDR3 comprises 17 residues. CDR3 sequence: CVSSPDPGPFSGNTIYF. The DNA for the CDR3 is TGTGTCAGCTCACCCGATCCCGGACCTTTCTCTGGAAACACCATATATTTT.

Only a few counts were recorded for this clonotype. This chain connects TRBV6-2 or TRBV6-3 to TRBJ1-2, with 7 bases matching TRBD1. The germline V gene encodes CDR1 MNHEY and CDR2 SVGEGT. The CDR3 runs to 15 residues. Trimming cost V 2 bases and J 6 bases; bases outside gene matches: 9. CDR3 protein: CASSYGTGQIDGYTF. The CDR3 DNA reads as TGTGCCAGCAGTTACGGCACGGGACAGATCGATGGCTACACCTTC.

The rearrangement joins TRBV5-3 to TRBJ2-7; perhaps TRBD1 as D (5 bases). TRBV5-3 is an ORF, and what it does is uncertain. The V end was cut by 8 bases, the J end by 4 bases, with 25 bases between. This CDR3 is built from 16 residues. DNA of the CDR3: TGTGCCAGCAGCGTTGACAGTGCCCCCGTCTTTTACGAGCAGTACTTC. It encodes CASSVDSAPVFYEQYF.

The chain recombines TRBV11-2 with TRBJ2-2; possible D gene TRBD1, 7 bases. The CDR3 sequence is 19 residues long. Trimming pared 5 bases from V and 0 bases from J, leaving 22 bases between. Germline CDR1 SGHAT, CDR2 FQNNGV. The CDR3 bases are TGTGCCAGCAGCCCACCAGGGCGGGACAGCGTAACGAACACCGGGGAGCTGTTTTTT. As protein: CASSPPGRDSVTNTGELFF.